This passage covers 11 T cell receptor beta chains from one sample sequenced in a study of T-cell reconstitution after alpha-beta-depleted transplantation in children. Construction of the TCRbeta library involved unique molecular identifiers. TCRdb called the PCR reads again in MiXCR, with one record for every CDR3 protein. The data contain about 200,000 distinct CDR3 sequences, approximately 19% of them seen just once; the ten biggest clones take up roughly two fifths. This material consisted of PBMCs, mostly from graft donor cells, taken 360 days after TCRalphabeta/CD19-depleted stem cell transplant. The receptors shown here come from a male patient between 2 and 15 years old who had a stem cell transplant for acute lymphoblastic leukemia, so the T cells may come from the graft donor.

V usage is TRBV2 and J usage is TRBJ1-5; TRBD1 agrees at 7 bases. Trimming took 7 bases from V and 3 from J; bases not matched to a gene: 6. This CDR3 is built from 14 residues. The V gene's germline CDR1 is SNHLY and CDR2 FYNNEI. CDR3 DNA: TGTGCCAGCATCCAGGACAGGTCCAATCAGCCCCAGCATTTT. It codes for CASIQDRSNQPQHF.

There are a few counts of this clonotype. As DNA, the CDR3 is TGTGCCATCAGTGAGTACGTGGCAGATACGCAGTATTTT. Translating it yields CAISEYVADTQYF. The chain uses TRBV10-3 and TRBJ2-3; D remains unclear. V lost 1 base to trimming and J lost 4 bases, with 6 bases between them. This CDR3 region has 13 residues. CDR1 is ENHRY, CDR2 SYGVKD, per germline.

This clonotype was seen more than once but under ten times. The gene calls are TRBV7-2 and TRBJ2-7; D possibly matches TRBD1 or TRBD2 (5 bases each). Deletions cut 4 bases from V and 6 bases from J, with 19 bases between. The CDR3 totals 15 residues. CDR1 and CDR2 (germline): SGHTA, FQGNSA. This chain's CDR3 is CASSSDSAGRGEQYF. The CDR3 coding sequence is TGTGCCAGCAGCTCAGACAGTGCAGGTCGGGGCGAGCAGTACTTC.

The table lists this clonotype with a few counts. The rearrangement uses TRBV7-9 and TRBJ2-7, with D possibly matching TRBD1 (6 bases). CDR3 size: 14 residues. Trimming took off 6 bases at V and 6 bases at J, with 18 bases between the two ends. In germline, CDR1 is SEHNR, CDR2 FQNEAQ (reference sequence). This CDR3 reads CASRTPGPGAEQYF. Written as DNA, the CDR3 is TGTGCCAGCAGGACTCCGGGACCAGGGGCCGAGCAGTACTTC.

The J gene is TRBJ2-7, the V gene TRBV12-3 or TRBV12-4; 10 bases are shared with TRBD1. This CDR3 is built from 14 residues. V lost 9 bases, J lost 4 bases, and 9 bases stayed unmatched. This chain's CDR3 is CASKPGTGAYEQYF. The CDR3 bases are TGTGCCAGTAAGCCGGGGACAGGGGCTTACGAGCAGTACTTC.

This clonotype was observed a handful of times. This chain links TRBV2 with TRBJ2-7, with TRBD2 matching 7 bases. Germline CDR1 is SNHLY and CDR2 is FYNNEI. The CDR3 runs 15 residues. Losses at the gene ends were 2 bases for V and 4 bases for J; bases not matched to a gene: 8. This chain's CDR3 is CASSETLIGGYEQYF. DNA for the CDR3: TGTGCCAGCAGTGAAACGCTGATCGGGGGGTACGAGCAGTACTTC.

This clonotype has only a few counts. This chain joins TRBV29-1 and TRBJ2-2; no clear D gene. The V and J ends lost 2 bases and 0 bases respectively, with 7 bases between them. The CDR3 has 14 amino acids. The germline V gene encodes CDR1 SQVTM and CDR2 ANQGSEA. The CDR3: CSVERLTNTGELFF. In DNA, the CDR3 is TGCAGCGTTGAAAGGCTCACGAACACCGGGGAGCTGTTTTTT.

J is TRBJ2-2 and V is TRBV10-3; maybe TRBD1 (5 bases). Germline V gene data show CDR1 as ENHRY and CDR2 as SYGVKD. V lost 3 bases to trimming and J lost 0 bases, with 8 bases between them. The CDR3 consists of 15 residues. CDR3: CAISDLTANTGELFF. Written as DNA, the CDR3 is TGTGCCATCAGTGACTTGACAGCGAACACCGGGGAGCTGTTTTTT.

This clonotype was observed at least ten times. The chain couples TRBV29-1 to TRBJ2-7, with TRBD1 as a possible D gene (5 bases). V was shortened by 3 bases and J by 2 bases, with 8 bases between the two germline ends. The CDR3 runs 12 residues. Germline V gives CDR1 SQVTM, CDR2 ANQGSEA. The CDR3 DNA reads TGCAGCGTTGACGAAGGGGCCTACGAGCAGTACTTC. Translation gives CSVDEGAYEQYF.

This chain joins TRBV5-1 and TRBJ1-3, with 7 bases identical to TRBD1. CDR3 size: 14 residues. Trimming removed 3 bases from V and 2 bases from J; junction bases left unmatched: 2. CDR1 is SGHRS, CDR2 YFSETQ, per germline. The CDR3 region is CASSYTGAGNTIYF. CDR3 bases: TGCGCCAGCAGCTACACAGGGGCTGGAAACACCATATATTTT.

The gene calls are TRBV12-5 and TRBJ2-1; no clear D. V lost 3 bases, J lost 9 bases, and 6 bases lay in between. Germline assignment: CDR1 LGHNT and CDR2 FRNRAP. The CDR3 runs 11 residues. CDR3 nucleotide sequence: TGTGCTAGTGGTTTAGAGAGTGAGCAGTTCTTC. Translation gives CASGLESEQFF.